Below, 18 T cell receptor beta chains from the same sample are listed, as sequenced in a study of T-cell memory formation after mild COVID-19. Using its own MiXCR run on the 5' RACE reads, TCRdb lists one record per CDR3 protein. The sample shows about 190,000 distinct CDR3 sequences, about 11% of them seen only once. The sample was PBMCs or a T cell subset sorted from them (not recorded which). The receptors shown here come from a man aged 18 to 30 who had mild COVID-19 (a few samples of this study predate the infection). Cell type and time point are not known.

This clonotype was found once. The chain carries TRBV9 and TRBJ2-3; no clear D. V lost 4 bases, J lost 4 bases, and 13 bases lay in between. CDR3 length: 14 amino acids. Germline V gives CDR1 SGDLS, CDR2 YYNGEE. CDR3 sequence (DNA): TGTGCCAGCAGCATTCTGACCGAGGCAGATACGCAGTATTTT. It encodes CASSILTEADTQYF.

The V call is TRBV19, the J call TRBJ2-3; perhaps TRBD1 as D (6 bases). Trimming pared 5 bases from V and 6 bases from J, leaving 15 bases between. Germline values: CDR1 LNHDA, CDR2 SQIVND (reference sequence). This CDR3 is 14 amino acids long. The CDR3, as DNA: TGTGCCAGTAGTCCCCTGGACAGTCGGGATACGCAGTATTTT. As protein: CASSPLDSRDTQYF. Using reference TRBV19 and TRBJ2-3 for the parts outside the CDR3, the full variable domain is DGGITQSPKYLFRKEGQNVTLSCEQNLNHDAMYWYRQDPGQGLRLIYYSQIVNDFQKGDIAEGYSVSREKKESFPLTVTSAQKNPTAFYLCASSPLDSRDTQYFGPGTRLTVL.

This clonotype has more than one count but fewer than ten. The chain recombines TRBV5-5 with TRBJ1-5; D gene uncertain. Trimming shortened V by 0 bases and J by 9 bases, and 13 bases separated the two germline ends. The CDR3 has 14 residues. Germline V gene data show CDR1 as SGHKS and CDR2 as YYEKEE (reference sequence). In DNA, the CDR3 is TGTGCCAGCAGCTTGGAGCCGCCAGCTGGGCCCCAGCATTTT. Translation: CASSLEPPAGPQHF.

The chain carries TRBV6-5 and TRBJ1-2, with TRBD1 matching over 7 bases. Trimming took 0 bases from V and 6 from J; bases not matched to a gene: 4. Germline V CDR1 and CDR2: MNHEY, SVGAGI. This CDR3 contains 14 residues. The CDR3 here is CASSYSRQGHGYTF. In nucleotides, the CDR3 is TGTGCCAGCAGTTACTCGAGACAGGGCCATGGCTACACCTTC.

The rearrangement links TRBV12-5 to TRBJ1-1; D is unclear. Germline lookup yields CDR1 LGHNT and CDR2 FRNRAP. Trimming removed 1 base from V and 3 bases from J, with 6 bases in between. The CDR3 spans 13 residues. The chain's CDR3 is CASGLGEYTEAFF. Here the CDR3 DNA reads TGTGCTAGTGGTTTGGGGGAGTACACTGAAGCTTTCTTT.

This clonotype appeared a few times. The chain carries TRBV7-8 and TRBJ1-2, with TRBD1 matching over 11 bases. After removal of 7 bases from V and 4 bases from J, the junction contained 14 bases not matched to a gene. Germline-derived CDR1 and CDR2 are SGHVS and FQNEAQ. CDR3 size: 17 residues. Here the CDR3 DNA reads TGTGCCAGCACCAACCTTCCGGGACAGGGGGTCATCTATGGCTACACCTTC. It codes for CASTNLPGQGVIYGYTF.

This clonotype was detected ten times or more. J is TRBJ2-7 and V is TRBV20-1; TRBD2 agrees at 8 bases. The CDR3 runs 13 residues. The junction had 7 bases not matched to a gene; V was cut back by 4 bases and J by 5 bases. Per germline, CDR1 DFQATT and CDR2 SNEGSKA (reference sequence). The CDR3: CSATVAGLDEQYF. In nucleotides, the CDR3 is TGCAGTGCTACCGTAGCGGGGCTCGACGAGCAGTACTTC.

The V call is TRBV7-7, the J call TRBJ2-1; 10 positions match TRBD2. The V segment lost 2 bases and the J segment 0 bases; nucleotides outside the gene matches: 4. Germline CDR1 and CDR2: SSHAT and FNYEAQ (reference sequence). This CDR3 has 17 residues. The CDR3 region has the DNA TGTGCCAGCAGCTTACTAGCGGGGGCTAGCTCCTACAATGAGCAGTTCTTC. This codes for CASSLLAGASSYNEQFF.

This clonotype was found many times. The V and J genes are TRBV7-9 and TRBJ1-1; 7 nucleotides agree with TRBD1. Germline V gene sequence: CDR1 SEHNR, CDR2 FQNEAQ (reference sequence). The V and J ends lost 4 bases and 1 base, in that order; junction bases with no gene match: 3. This CDR3 comprises 14 residues. The CDR3: CASSYRGENTEAFF. The CDR3 nucleotides are TGTGCCAGCAGCTACAGGGGTGAGAACACTGAAGCTTTCTTT.

A word on this clonotype: The junction shows a germline mismatch at one end, possibly a read error. The chain employs TRBV5-8 and TRBJ2-3; D remains unclear. CDR3 length equals 14 residues. Germline-derived CDR1 and CDR2 are SGHTS and YDEGEE. In DNA form, the CDR3 reads TGTGCCAGCCGCTTCCAGACTAGCACAGATACGCAGTATTTT. Translated: CASRFQTSTDTQYF.

This clonotype was detected a few times. The chain has TRBV4-3 and TRBJ2-7; maybe TRBD2 (6 bases). Germline V gene lookup returns CDR1 LGHNA and CDR2 YSLEER. The CDR3 spans 15 residues. V was shortened by 4 bases and J by 0 bases, with 13 bases between the two germline ends. The CDR3 DNA follows: TGCGCCAGCAGCCGCTACCTAGCGCTCTCCTACGAGCAGTACTTC. It codes for CASSRYLALSYEQYF.

This chain links TRBV3-1 with TRBJ2-5; D is unresolved. The CDR3 sequence is 12 residues long. The germline V and J ends were trimmed by 4 bases and 1 base, with 4 bases remaining between them. CDR1 is LGHDT and CDR2 is YNNKEL in the germline V gene (reference sequence). The CDR3: CASSRAQETQYF. The CDR3 DNA sequence: TGTGCCAGCAGCCGGGCCCAAGAGACCCAGTACTTC.

The sample holds many counts of this clonotype. This chain links TRBV7-3 with TRBJ2-3; 7 bases match TRBD2. The V and J ends lost 1 base and 3 bases, in that order; junction bases with no gene match: 10. The CDR3 is made up of 17 amino acids. Germline V gene lookup returns CDR1 SGHTA and CDR2 FQGTGA. CDR3 nucleotides: TGTGCCAGCAGCTTAAGTTCCCGTGGCGGGGGTACAGATACGCAGTATTTT. Its translation is CASSLSSRGGGTDTQYF.

This clonotype was counted only a few times. V and J are TRBV21-1 and TRBJ2-7; no DNA check was done on the table's D call, TRBD2. TRBV21-1 is recorded as a pseudogene. The CDR3 contains 16 residues. In nucleotides, the CDR3 is TGTGCCAGCAGCAAAGCTCTGGCGCCTAGCGGGGACGAGCAGTACGTC. It is translated as CASSKALAPSGDEQYV.

The chain links TRBV5-1 to TRBJ2-5; D possibly corresponds to TRBD2 (5 bases). Germline CDR1 SGHRS, CDR2 YFSETQ. This CDR3 is built from 13 residues. Trimming pared 2 bases from V and 2 bases from J, leaving 7 bases between. The CDR3 protein is CASSFPGQETQYF. DNA for the CDR3: TGCGCCAGCAGCTTTCCGGGGCAAGAGACCCAGTACTTC.

This clonotype has only a few counts. The V and J genes are TRBV5-4 and TRBJ2-1, with D unclear. Germline V gene data show CDR1 as SGHNT and CDR2 as YYREEE (reference sequence). This CDR3 region has 15 residues. Trimming left V 2 bases short and J 0 bases short, with 9 bases between. CDR3 region: CASSFGSSSYNEQFF. As DNA, the CDR3 is TGTGCCAGCAGCTTCGGGTCGAGCTCCTACAATGAGCAGTTCTTC.

This clonotype was recorded a few times. This CDR3 reads CSVERGVTDTQYF. CDR3 bases: TGCAGCGTTGAGCGGGGGGTCACAGATACGCAGTATTTT. This chain connects TRBV29-1 to TRBJ2-3, with 8 bases that match TRBD2. CDR3 size: 13 residues. Germline CDR1 and CDR2: SQVTM and ANQGSEA. V trimming: 3 bases; J trimming: 2 bases; junction bases outside the gene matches: 1.

In this sample, this clonotype turned up a few times. This chain links TRBV6-2 or TRBV6-3 with TRBJ1-3; 8 nucleotides align to TRBD1. V gave up 6 bases and J gave up 4 bases; unmatched junction bases: 17. Germline-derived CDR1 and CDR2 are MNHEY and SVGEGT. CDR3 length: 18 amino acids. The CDR3 is CASRLWQGATSDGNTIYF. Written as DNA, the CDR3 is TGTGCCAGCAGGTTATGGCAGGGGGCAACCTCCGACGGAAACACCATATATTTT.